This T cell receptor (beta chain) emerged from a study of blood T cell repertoires in COVID-19 (dated by TCRdb to 2020 to 2022). Regarding the complete study: The collaborator samples originated in the United States, Italy and Spain and spanned the acute and convalescent phases of COVID-19. The dataset comprised deeply sampled blood TCRbeta repertoires from subjects exposed to, actively infected with, or recovered from COVID-19. A de-identified subject ID, COVID-19 status, age in years and sex were almost always included in the sample metadata. The samples were drawn from the first 160 participants of the ongoing ImmuneRACE study and from 950 to 1,500 subjects provided by 6 global collaborators. The prospective study material was composed of cDNA or gDNA derived from T cells, B-cell-depleted T cells, or PBMCs. A freely available public database, intended as a resource for researchers studying the immune response to SARS-CoV-2, is where the repertoires were released. HLA class I and class II types, where available, came from metadata supplied by the sample provider rather than from assay-based typing. Findings and caveats that apply to the study as a whole: How much clinical and demographic metadata was included differed by source and by participant, and the metadata was provided uncurated.

With respect to this clone: Its binding antigen is unknown. No per-base quality is available; no much larger clone lies one base away.

V was cut back by 5 bases and J by 1 base, leaving a gap of 12 bases between them. Including the terminal cysteine and phenylalanine, the CDR3 comprises 15 residues. The kept DNA is CDR3 alone, 45 bases in frame from the first base. Per the germline V gene (reference sequence), LNHDA is the CDR1 and SQIVND is the CDR2. TCRbeta CDR3 regions were amplified from genomic DNA using the immunoSEQ Assay, a bias-controlled multiplex PCR. As for how the authors treated the data: Nucleated cell counts per sample were estimated from amplification of reference gene primers within the assay. To quantify the absolute abundance of each unique TCRbeta CDR3 rearrangement, sequence reads were collapsed and filtered. Productive Simpson clonality was computed per sample as the square root of Simpson's diversity index over productive rearrangements. Here the immuneACCESS table is served through TCRdb, limited to in-frame sequences with V and J called. Missing clones are a known gap in these copies; in checked studies unresolved V genes cover under half, and the rest lacks a known reason. Clone size and the V and J calls come from that table; the DNA yielded D and trimming. The sample includes 250,000 to 350,000 clones, with about nine tenths observed a single time. Jointly, the top ten make up over 9% of the sample.

In Seattle, one collaborating source enrolled patients while the infection was active and tracked those patients longitudinally over the course of disease. Each collaborating institution followed its own protocols to collect whole blood in K2EDTA tubes. Collaborator samples were shipped for TCRbeta analysis as frozen whole blood, isolated PBMCs, or DNA extracted from either sample type. The source of this sequence is a woman aged 25 to 39 with COVID-19, enrolled during active disease. The V and J segments used are TRBV19 and TRBJ1-5; the D gene cannot be named for sure. The sequenced sample was peripheral blood. In nucleotide form, the sequence is TGTGCCAGTAGTTCCGAGGCTTGGAGCAATCAGCCCCAGCATTTT. Its product reads: CASSSEAWSNQPQHF.